The text below deals with one T cell receptor (beta chain). Its antigen remains unknown. This entry belongs to a study of cytomegalovirus exposure and HLA in healthy donors. Study in general: An early data release held about 85 million unique TCRs from HLA-typed donors. Study-wide findings and caveats: Usually a TCR sequence was rare, but some public TCRs were found in many donors. The authors later found TCR association rates varying by HLA locus, with DRB1 most and HLA-C fewest.

The PCR used 60 Vbeta and 13 Jbeta primers. Repertoires were generated with immunoSEQ multiplex PCR, while TCRdb's copy carries only in-frame clones and drops some. The sample holds more than 90,000 clones, approximately 69% seen once. Per the germline V gene, CDR1 is ENHRY and CDR2 is SYGVKD. J was trimmed by 3 bases and V by 7 bases; bases with no gene match: 4. This CDR3 spans 14 amino acids. The J gene is TRBJ1-5, the V gene TRBV10-3, with TRBD1 matching 9 bases. Specimen: PBMCs. The receptor comes from a woman aged 50 to 65 in good health and CMV-seropositive. CDR3 in DNA: TGTGCCATCAAGGGACAGGGAGACAATCAGCCCCAGCATTTT. Encoded protein: CAIKGQGDNQPQHF.